Below, one T cell receptor (beta chain) is given with its context. The antigen remains undetermined. Other DNA sequences within the sample encode an identical CDR3. These data belong to a study of cytomegalovirus exposure and HLA in healthy donors. Study-level background: Most donors, about 82% of over 300 genotyped, fell in the Caucasian-associated ancestry cluster. Findings and limits, study-wide: Upon later analysis, HLA-associated TCR beta chains proved more clonally expanded than other, equally common chains. Researchers reported from a later analysis that most CMV-associated TCR beta chains appeared HLA-restricted. Reports described diagnosis of cytomegalovirus status by the classifier as highly specific and sensitive.

The CDR3 loop spans 14 amino acids. Trimming took 0 bases from V and 4 from J; bases not matched to a gene: 4. Germline V lookup: CDR1 SGHRS, CDR2 YFSETQ. The PCR employed 60 Vbeta primers together with 13 Jbeta primers. Profiling relied on immunoSEQ multiplex PCR, and the TCRdb table lists in-frame clones only, not all of them. The top ten clones hold approximately 2% of a sample with 210,000 or so clones, 77% of them seen once. The chain couples TRBV5-1 to TRBJ2-7; 7 nucleotides agree with TRBD1. The sequenced material came from PBMCs. The receptor was isolated from a woman in her 30s in good health and CMV-seropositive. As DNA, the CDR3 is TGCGCCAGCAGCTTGGTCGGGACAGCGTACGAGCAGTACTTC. It encodes CASSLVGTAYEQYF.